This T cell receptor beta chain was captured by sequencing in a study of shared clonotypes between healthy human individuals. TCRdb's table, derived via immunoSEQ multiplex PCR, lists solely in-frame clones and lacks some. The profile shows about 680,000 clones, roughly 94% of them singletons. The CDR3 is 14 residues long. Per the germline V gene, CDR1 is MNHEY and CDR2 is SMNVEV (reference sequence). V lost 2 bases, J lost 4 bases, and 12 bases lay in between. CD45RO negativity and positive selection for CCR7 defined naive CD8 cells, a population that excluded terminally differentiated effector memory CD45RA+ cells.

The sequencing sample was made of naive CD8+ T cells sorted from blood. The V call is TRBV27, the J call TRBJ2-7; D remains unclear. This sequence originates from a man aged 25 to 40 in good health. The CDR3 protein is CASSLRAEIYEQYF. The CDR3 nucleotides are TGTGCCAGCAGTTTACGCGCGGAGATATACGAGCAGTACTTC.